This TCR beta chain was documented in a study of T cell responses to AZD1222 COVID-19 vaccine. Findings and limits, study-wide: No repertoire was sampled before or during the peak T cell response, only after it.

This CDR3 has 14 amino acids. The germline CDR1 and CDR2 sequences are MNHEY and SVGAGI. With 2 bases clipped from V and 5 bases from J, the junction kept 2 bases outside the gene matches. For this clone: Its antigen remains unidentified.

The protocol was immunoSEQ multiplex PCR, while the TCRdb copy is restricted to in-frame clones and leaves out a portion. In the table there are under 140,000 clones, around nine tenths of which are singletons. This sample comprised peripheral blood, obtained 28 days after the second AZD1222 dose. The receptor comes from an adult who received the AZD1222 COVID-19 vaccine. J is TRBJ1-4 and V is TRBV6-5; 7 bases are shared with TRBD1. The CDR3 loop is CASSYDRVNEKLFF. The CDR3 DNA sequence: TGTGCCAGCAGTTACGACAGGGTGAATGAAAAACTGTTTTTT.